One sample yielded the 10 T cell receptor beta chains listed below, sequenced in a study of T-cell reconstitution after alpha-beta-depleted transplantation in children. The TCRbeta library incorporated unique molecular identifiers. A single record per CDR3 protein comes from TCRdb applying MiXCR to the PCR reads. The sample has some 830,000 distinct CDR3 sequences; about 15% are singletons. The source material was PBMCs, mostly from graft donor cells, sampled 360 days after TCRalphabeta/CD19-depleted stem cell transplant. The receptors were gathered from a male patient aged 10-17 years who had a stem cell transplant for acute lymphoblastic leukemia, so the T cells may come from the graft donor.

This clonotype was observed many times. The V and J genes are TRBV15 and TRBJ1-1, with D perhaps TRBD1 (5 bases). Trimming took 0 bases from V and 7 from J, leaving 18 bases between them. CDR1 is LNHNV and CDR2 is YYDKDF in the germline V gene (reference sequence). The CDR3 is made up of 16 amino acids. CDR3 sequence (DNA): TGTGCCACCAGCAGAGATAACAGGCTGGGTACTCTTGAAGCTTTCTTT. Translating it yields CATSRDNRLGTLEAFF.

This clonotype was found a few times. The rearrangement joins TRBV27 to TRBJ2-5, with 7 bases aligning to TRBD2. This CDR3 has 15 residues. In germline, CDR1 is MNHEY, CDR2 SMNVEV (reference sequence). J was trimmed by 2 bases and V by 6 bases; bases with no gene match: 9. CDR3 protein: CASSQTGGSQETQYF. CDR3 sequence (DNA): TGTGCCAGCAGCCAGACGGGAGGATCGCAAGAGACCCAGTACTTC.

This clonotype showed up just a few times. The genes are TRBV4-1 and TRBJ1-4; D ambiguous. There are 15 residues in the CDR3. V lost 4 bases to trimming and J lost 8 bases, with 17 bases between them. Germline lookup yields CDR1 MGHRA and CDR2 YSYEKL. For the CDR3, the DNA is TGCGCCAGCAGCCTAGGCGCGTTCGGGAAGGAAAAACTGTTTTTT. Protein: CASSLGAFGKEKLFF.

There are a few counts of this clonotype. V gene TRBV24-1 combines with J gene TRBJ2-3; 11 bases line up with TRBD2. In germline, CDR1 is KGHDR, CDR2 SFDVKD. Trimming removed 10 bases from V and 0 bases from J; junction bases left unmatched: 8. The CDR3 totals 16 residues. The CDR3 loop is CATSPGLAESTDTQYF. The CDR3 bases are TGTGCCACTTCACCGGGACTAGCGGAAAGCACAGATACGCAGTATTTT.

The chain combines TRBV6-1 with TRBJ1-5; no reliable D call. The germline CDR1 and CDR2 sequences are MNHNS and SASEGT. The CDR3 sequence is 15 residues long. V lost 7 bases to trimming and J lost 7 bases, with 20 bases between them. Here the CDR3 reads CASKGLGEDHQPQHF. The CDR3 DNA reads TGTGCCAGCAAGGGCCTTGGAGAAGATCACCAGCCCCAGCATTTT.

The CDR3 coding sequence is TGCAGCGTTTTTCTGGAACACTCTGGGGCCAACGTCCTGACTTTC. Translating gives CSVFLEHSGANVLTF. This chain joins TRBV29-1 and TRBJ2-6; D uncertain. V shed 5 bases and J shed 0 bases, with 11 bases lying between them. There are 15 residues in the CDR3. The germline V gene encodes CDR1 SQVTM and CDR2 ANQGSEA.

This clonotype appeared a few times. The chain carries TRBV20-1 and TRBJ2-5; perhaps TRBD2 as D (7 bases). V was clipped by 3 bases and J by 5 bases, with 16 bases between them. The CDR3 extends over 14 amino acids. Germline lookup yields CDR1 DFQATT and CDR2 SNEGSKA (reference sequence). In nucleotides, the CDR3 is TGCAGTGCTAGTCAAGGGGGGGGGCGTGAGACCCAGTACTTC. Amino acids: CSASQGGGRETQYF.

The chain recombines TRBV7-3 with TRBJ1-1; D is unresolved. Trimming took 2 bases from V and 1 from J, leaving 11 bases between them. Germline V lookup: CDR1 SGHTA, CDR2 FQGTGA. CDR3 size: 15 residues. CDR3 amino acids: CASSLVSVANTEAFF. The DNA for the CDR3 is TGTGCCAGCAGCTTAGTTAGCGTGGCGAACACTGAAGCTTTCTTT.

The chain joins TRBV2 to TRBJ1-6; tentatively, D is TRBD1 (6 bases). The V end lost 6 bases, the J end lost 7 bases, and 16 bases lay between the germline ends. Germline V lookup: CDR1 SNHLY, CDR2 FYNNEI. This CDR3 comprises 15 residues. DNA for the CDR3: TGTGCCAGCAGCCCCCCAGGGAGGGGGAATTCACCCCTCCACTTT. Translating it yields CASSPPGRGNSPLHF.

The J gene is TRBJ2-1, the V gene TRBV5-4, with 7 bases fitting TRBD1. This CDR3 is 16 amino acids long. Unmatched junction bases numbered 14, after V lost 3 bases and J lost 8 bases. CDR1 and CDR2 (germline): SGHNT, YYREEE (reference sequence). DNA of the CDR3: TGTGCCAGCAGCTACGACAGGGTAGAGATGGTGCATGAGCAGTTCTTC. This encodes CASSYDRVEMVHEQFF.